Detailed here is one T cell receptor (beta chain). The CDR3 consists of 12 residues. CDR1 and CDR2 (germline): SGHTA, FQGNSA. V shed 11 bases and J shed 5 bases, with 13 bases lying between them. 5'-RACE, quantitative and with molecular barcodes, yielded the TCR beta libraries. One entry per CDR3 protein, called by TCRdb with MiXCR from the 5' RACE reads. The data show 300,000 to 350,000 distinct CDR3 sequences, around 21% seen once. The sample belongs to a study of CD8 T cells in ankylosing spondylitis. The sample comprised blood, either unsorted or a sorted T cell fraction (not recorded which). The V and J genes are TRBV7-2 and TRBJ1-5; the D gene is possibly TRBD1 (6 bases). The source of this sequence is a female donor with ankylosing spondylitis or in good health (not recorded which). CDR3 protein: CAGGDTHQPQHF. The CDR3 DNA reads TGTGCCGGCGGGGACACCCATCAGCCCCAGCATTTT.